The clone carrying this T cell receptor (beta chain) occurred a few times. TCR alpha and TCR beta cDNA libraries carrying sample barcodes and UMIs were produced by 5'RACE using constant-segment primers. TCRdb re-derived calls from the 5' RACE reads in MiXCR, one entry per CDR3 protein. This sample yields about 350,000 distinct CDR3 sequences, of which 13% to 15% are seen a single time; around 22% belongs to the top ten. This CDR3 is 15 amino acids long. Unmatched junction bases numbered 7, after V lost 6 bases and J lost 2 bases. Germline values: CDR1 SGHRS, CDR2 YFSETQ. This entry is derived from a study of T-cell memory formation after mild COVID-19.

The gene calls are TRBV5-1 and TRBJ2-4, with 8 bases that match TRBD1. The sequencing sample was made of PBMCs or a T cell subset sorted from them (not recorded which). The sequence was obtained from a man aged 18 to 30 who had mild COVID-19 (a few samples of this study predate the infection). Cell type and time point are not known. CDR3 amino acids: CASKGQGASKNIQYF. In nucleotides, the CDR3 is TGCGCCAGCAAAGGGCAGGGGGCCTCCAAAAACATTCAGTACTTC.